This passage covers 31 T cell receptor beta chains from one sample sequenced in a study of cytomegalovirus exposure and HLA in healthy donors. The method was immunoSEQ multiplex PCR; TCRdb's version includes in-frame clones alone and lacks a portion of them. The repertoire holds approximately 120,000 clones, with over 90% as singletons. The source material was PBMCs. These receptors were taken from a woman under 30 in good health and CMV-seronegative.

The V gene is TRBV5-1, the J gene TRBJ1-1, with D possibly TRBD1 on 6 matching bases. V was pared by 6 bases and J by 1 base, with 16 bases between. The CDR3 is 15 amino acids. Germline CDR1 reads SGHRS; CDR2 reads YFSETQ. CDR3 sequence: CASIGQGQPNTEAFF. CDR3 bases: TGCGCCAGCATTGGGCAGGGGCAACCGAACACTGAAGCTTTCTTT.

The chain employs TRBV14 and TRBJ2-1; TRBD2 aligns across 14 bases. Per germline, CDR1 SGHDN and CDR2 FVKESK. V gave up 4 bases and J gave up 5 bases; unmatched junction bases: 10. The CDR3 is made up of 18 amino acids. Written as DNA, the CDR3 is TGTGCCAGCAGCCGCACTCCGGGACTAGCGGGAGAGGACAATGAGCAGTTCTTC. Amino acids: CASSRTPGLAGEDNEQFF.

The V call is TRBV7-8, the J call TRBJ2-4, with D possibly being TRBD1 (5 bases). Trimming pared 3 bases from V and 7 bases from J, leaving 10 bases between. Germline-derived CDR1 and CDR2 are SGHVS and FQNEAQ. The CDR3 contains 13 residues. This chain's CDR3 is CASSFREGNIQYF. The CDR3 coding sequence is TGTGCCAGCAGCTTCAGGGAAGGGAACATTCAGTACTTC.

The chain carries TRBV28 and TRBJ2-1, with D perhaps matching TRBD1 (5 bases). The germline CDR1 and CDR2 sequences are MDHEN and SYDVKM. The CDR3 loop spans 14 amino acids. V was trimmed by 3 bases and J by 2 bases, leaving 8 bases between them. CDR3 DNA: TGTGCCAGCAGTTTGGCAGGGACCTACAATGAGCAGTTCTTC. Its protein is CASSLAGTYNEQFF.

This sequence joins TRBV5-6 and TRBJ1-1; no firm D call. The V and J ends lost 4 bases and 1 base respectively, with 17 bases between them. The V gene's germline CDR1 is SGHDT and CDR2 YYEEEE. The CDR3 has 16 residues. CDR3 amino acids: CASSVQAGWENTEAFF. The DNA for the CDR3 is TGTGCCAGCAGCGTACAAGCGGGGTGGGAGAACACTGAAGCTTTCTTT.

The chain links TRBV4-1 to TRBJ2-3, with D perhaps TRBD1 (7 bases). The V and J ends lost 0 bases and 3 bases respectively, with 19 bases between them. The germline V gene encodes CDR1 MGHRA and CDR2 YSYEKL. This CDR3 has 18 amino acids. The CDR3 spells CASSQERQGGGETDTQYF. CDR3 sequence (DNA): TGCGCCAGCAGCCAAGAAAGACAGGGAGGAGGGGAAACAGATACGCAGTATTTT.

This clone occurred once. The chain is built from TRBV5-6 and TRBJ1-3; 7 nucleotides agree with TRBD1. The V and J ends lost 4 bases and 2 bases, in that order; junction bases with no gene match: 6. Germline V gene sequence: CDR1 SGHDT, CDR2 YYEEEE. This CDR3 comprises 15 residues. This chain's CDR3 is CASSRRTGAGNTIYF. The DNA of the CDR3 is TGTGCCAGCAGCCGTCGTACAGGGGCTGGAAACACCATATATTTT.

The rearrangement joins TRBV19 to TRBJ2-3; 7 nucleotides line up with TRBD2. CDR1 is LNHDA, CDR2 SQIVND, per germline (reference sequence). V shed 3 bases, J shed 0 bases, and the junction held 3 bases outside the gene matches. The CDR3 loop spans 15 amino acids. DNA for the CDR3: TGTGCCAGTAGTATGGGCGGGAGCAGCACAGATACGCAGTATTTT. This sequence encodes CASSMGGSSTDTQYF.

The CDR3 protein is CASSQVSYEQYF. CDR3 DNA sequence: TGTGCCAGCAGTCAGGTTTCCTACGAGCAGTACTTC. The V and J genes are TRBV28 and TRBJ2-7; unclear D gene. Germline loops: CDR1 MDHEN, CDR2 SYDVKM. The CDR3 is 12 amino acids. Trimming cost V 5 bases and J 1 base, with 6 bases left between them.

This chain uses TRBV4-1 with TRBJ2-3; TRBD2 matches at 12 bases. The CDR3 totals 17 residues. Germline-derived CDR1 and CDR2 are MGHRA and YSYEKL. With V trimmed by 5 bases and J by 0 bases, 6 bases remained unmatched. CDR3 nucleotides: TGCGCCAGCAGCGGACTAGCGGGGCTCCGGAGCACAGATACGCAGTATTTT. This encodes CASSGLAGLRSTDTQYF.

The chain recombines TRBV2 with TRBJ2-2, with D maybe TRBD1 (5 bases). CDR1 SNHLY and CDR2 FYNNEI come from the germline V gene. V was clipped by 6 bases and J by 5 bases, with 13 bases between them. CDR3 size: 14 residues. The CDR3 nucleotides read TGTGCCAGCAGACCGACAGATAATACCGGGGAGCTGTTTTTT. This gives the protein CASRPTDNTGELFF.

The chain is built from TRBV7-2 and TRBJ2-5, with D unclear. Germline V gene sequence: CDR1 SGHTA, CDR2 FQGNSA. Trimming pared 2 bases from V and 5 bases from J, leaving 15 bases between. The CDR3 is made up of 15 amino acids. CDR3 in DNA: TGTGCCAGCAGCTTACGTCGGGTGACCGCGGAGACCCAGTACTTC. This codes for CASSLRRVTAETQYF.

This clone came up once. V usage is TRBV5-1 and J usage is TRBJ2-5, with TRBD1 matching over 8 bases. After removal of 0 bases from V and 1 base from J, the junction contained 5 bases not matched to a gene. The CDR3 runs to 16 residues. CDR1 and CDR2 from the germline V gene are SGHRS and YFSETQ. CDR3: CASSLASGQAQETQYF. The DNA of the CDR3 is TGCGCCAGCAGCTTGGCCTCGGGACAGGCCCAAGAGACCCAGTACTTC.

The J gene is TRBJ1-4, the V gene TRBV9; D remains unclear. This CDR3 has 14 residues. Per the germline V gene, CDR1 is SGDLS and CDR2 is YYNGEE. The V gene lost 2 bases and the J gene lost 5 bases, with 10 bases spanning the gap. The CDR3 sequence is CASSVAGGNEKLFF. DNA of the CDR3: TGTGCCAGCAGCGTGGCAGGTGGGAATGAAAAACTGTTTTTT.

CDR3 nucleotide sequence: TGTGCCAGCAGGGGGACCCGACAGGGGGACGAGCAGTACTTC. As protein: CASRGTRQGDEQYF. This chain joins TRBV5-6 and TRBJ2-7, with 9 positions matching TRBD1. Germline CDR1 is SGHDT and CDR2 is YYEEEE. V was pared by 5 bases and J by 5 bases, with 8 bases of the junction left unmatched. CDR3 size: 14 residues.

The chain uses TRBV6-7 and TRBJ1-1; D is unclear. TRBV6-7 is noted as an ORF with a role that remains uncertain. This CDR3 contains 15 residues. Between the trimmed V and J ends, which lost 6 bases and 0 bases, there was a span of 14 bases. CDR3 protein: CASSPEIRVNTEAFF. CDR3 nucleotide sequence: TGTGCCAGCAGCCCAGAAATCCGGGTGAACACTGAAGCTTTCTTT.

The chain uses TRBV6-5 and TRBJ2-5, with D possibly TRBD1 on 5 matching bases. Germline CDR1 reads MNHEY; CDR2 reads SVGAGI. With 4 bases removed from V and 5 bases from J, the gap between germline ends came to 11 bases. The CDR3 is 13 amino acids. CDR3 region: CASSSSGWETQYF. CDR3 sequence (DNA): TGTGCCAGCAGTTCATCAGGGTGGGAGACCCAGTACTTC.

The chain employs TRBV5-4 and TRBJ1-2, with 7 bases lining up with TRBD1. CDR1 is SGHNT and CDR2 is YYREEE in the germline V gene (reference sequence). The junction had 9 bases not matched to a gene; V was cut back by 4 bases and J by 6 bases. This CDR3 region has 14 residues. The CDR3, as DNA: TGTGCCAGCAGCCCGACAGGGCGATCCCATGGCTACACCTTC. Its protein is CASSPTGRSHGYTF. Full variable domain (remainder filled in from reference TRBV5-4 and TRBJ1-2): ETGVTQSPTHLIKTRGQQVTLRCSSQSGHNTVSWYQQALGQGPQFIFQYYREEENGRGNFPPRFSGLQFPNYSSELNVNALELDDSALYLCASSPTGRSHGYTFGSGTRLTVV.

The chain uses TRBV6-1 and TRBJ2-7, with D possibly TRBD1 on 5 matching bases. This CDR3 is built from 13 residues. Between the trimmed V and J ends, which lost 8 bases and 6 bases, there was a span of 17 bases. Germline loops: CDR1 MNHNS, CDR2 SASEGT. The CDR3 sequence: CASLGVGPSEQYF. The CDR3 DNA reads as TGTGCCAGCTTAGGGGTAGGTCCTAGCGAGCAGTACTTC.

The V call is TRBV5-8, the J call TRBJ1-2; D is unresolved. The germline V and J ends were trimmed by 7 bases and 6 bases, with 10 bases remaining between them. Germline-derived CDR1 and CDR2 are SGHTS and YDEGEE. The CDR3 length is 11 residues. CDR3 sequence: CASLRLNGYTF. CDR3 nucleotides: TGTGCCAGCTTGCGGTTGAATGGCTACACCTTC.

This chain joins TRBV28 and TRBJ2-7; 7 bases are a match to TRBD2. Trimming removed 1 base from V and 2 bases from J; junction bases left unmatched: 8. CDR1 MDHEN and CDR2 SYDVKM come from the germline V gene. The CDR3 is 16 amino acids. The CDR3 spells CASSLLAGDYTYEQYF. Written as DNA, the CDR3 is TGTGCCAGCAGTTTATTGGCCGGGGACTATACCTACGAGCAGTACTTC.

The CDR3 protein is CASSTHGDYGYTF. CDR3 DNA: TGTGCCAGCAGCACCCACGGGGACTATGGCTACACCTTC. V and J are TRBV9 and TRBJ1-2, with unresolved D. V dropped 4 bases and J dropped 3 bases, with 10 bases sitting between them. CDR1 and CDR2 (germline): SGDLS, YYNGEE. The length of the CDR3 is 13 residues.

V usage is TRBV6-1 and J usage is TRBJ2-7, with D possibly matching TRBD2 (7 bases). CDR1 and CDR2 (germline): MNHNS, SASEGT. The CDR3 totals 15 residues. Trimming left V 3 bases short and J 1 base short, with 13 bases between. This CDR3 reads CASSERGGYSYEQYF. In DNA form, the CDR3 reads TGTGCCAGCAGTGAGAGGGGGGGGTATTCCTACGAGCAGTACTTC.

This clone was counted a single time. The junction differs from germline at one of its ends, possibly a read error. The chain uses TRBV9 and TRBJ2-6; perhaps TRBD1 as D (6 bases). Germline V lookup: CDR1 SGDLS, CDR2 YYNGEE. CDR3 length: 17 residues. As DNA, the CDR3 is TGTGCCAGCACCGTAGGACAGCTAAGCTCTGGGGCCAACGTCCTGACTTTC. It codes for CASTVGQLSSGANVLTF.

The chain links TRBV2 to TRBJ1-5; weak D call: TRBD1 (5 bases). Germline V gene data show CDR1 as SNHLY and CDR2 as FYNNEI. V gave up 7 bases and J gave up 5 bases, with 12 bases separating them. The length of the CDR3 is 13 residues. CDR3 amino acids: CASKAGIDQPQHF. CDR3 DNA: TGTGCCAGCAAGGCAGGGATCGATCAGCCCCAGCATTTT.

The rearrangement uses TRBV27 and TRBJ1-4; 9 bases are a match to TRBD1. V lost 5 bases and J lost 6; bases outside the gene matches: 10. The germline V gene encodes CDR1 MNHEY and CDR2 SMNVEV (reference sequence). CDR3 length equals 16 residues. The CDR3 here is CASSPQTGTGYEKLFF. Here the CDR3 DNA reads TGTGCCAGCAGTCCACAGACCGGGACAGGGTATGAAAAACTGTTTTTT.

The chain is built from TRBV21-1 and TRBJ1-3; the table's D call TRBD1 went unverified against the DNA. TRBV21-1 is flagged as a pseudogene. CDR3 length: 17 residues. The CDR3 region has the DNA TGTGCCAGCAGCACCCCTCCGGACAGGACCCCTGGAAACACCATATATTTT. As protein: CASSTPPDRTPGNTIYF.

This clone was seen once. The rearrangement uses TRBV15 and TRBJ1-5, with D tentatively TRBD1 (5 bases). V was trimmed by 0 bases and J by 6 bases, leaving 9 bases between them. The CDR3 has 14 amino acids. Per the germline V gene, CDR1 is LNHNV and CDR2 is YYDKDF (reference sequence). The CDR3 region is CATSRDRESQPQHF. CDR3 in DNA: TGTGCCACCAGCAGAGACAGGGAAAGTCAGCCCCAGCATTTT.

The V call is TRBV28, the J call TRBJ2-5; maybe TRBD1 (5 bases). Germline V gene sequence: CDR1 MDHEN, CDR2 SYDVKM. V was trimmed by 6 bases and J by 4 bases, leaving 12 bases between them. The CDR3 length is 13 residues. CDR3 nucleotides: TGTGCCAGCAGCACCCCAGGGCTAGAGACCCAGTACTTC. Translation gives CASSTPGLETQYF.

Only one count was recorded for this clone. The V and J genes are TRBV6-1 and TRBJ1-4, with D perhaps matching TRBD1 (5 bases). Trimming pared 6 bases from V and 5 bases from J, leaving 10 bases between. The CDR3 length is 13 residues. Germline loops: CDR1 MNHNS, CDR2 SASEGT. The CDR3 here is CASRRQLNEKLFF. CDR3 coding DNA: TGTGCCAGCAGGAGACAGTTAAATGAAAAACTGTTTTTT.

The chain recombines TRBV5-1 with TRBJ2-2; 9 bases align to TRBD1. There are 16 residues in the CDR3. Germline CDR1 and CDR2: SGHRS and YFSETQ. The V segment lost 4 bases and the J segment 6 bases; nucleotides outside the gene matches: 10. The CDR3 DNA follows: TGCGCCAGCAGCCCGGAGGGGACAGGGTACGCCGGGGAGCTGTTTTTT. Translated: CASSPEGTGYAGELFF.